This is a list of T cell receptor beta chains from one sample in a study of T-cell reconstitution after alpha-beta-depleted transplantation in children. TCRdb reprocessed the PCR reads via MiXCR and lists one record per CDR3 protein. Here the sample spans roughly 420,000 distinct CDR3 sequences, 15% to 20% being singletons. The sequences come from PBMCs, mostly from graft donor cells, collected 360 days after TCRalphabeta/CD19-depleted stem cell transplant. The receptors come from a boy less than two years old who had a stem cell transplant for Wiskott-Aldrich syndrome, so the T cells may come from the graft donor. The CDR3 runs from the conserved cysteine through the conserved F or W. D genes are given only for firm matches. Clone size is not always given. Where it is, it says once, few, many or a class for expanded clones.

TRBJ2-7	TRBD2	.	TRBV7-2	CASSLGEGWEQYF	TGTGCCAGCAGCTTAGGGGAGGGGTGGGAGCAGTACTTC
TRBJ2-3	TRBD2	.	TRBV11-2	CASSLLGWTRPTDTQYF	TGTGCCAGCAGCTTATTAGGGTGGACTAGGCCCACAGATACGCAGTATTTT
TRBJ2-7	.	few	TRBV14	CASSQNWIPTTEQYF	TGTGCCAGCAGCCAAAACTGGATACCTACGACGGAGCAGTACTTC
TRBJ2-7	TRBD1	few	TRBV4-1	CASSQEAGGHYEQYF	TGCGCCAGCAGCCAAGAGGCAGGGGGCCACTACGAGCAGTACTTC
TRBJ2-2	.	few	TRBV20-1	CSASITSGELFF	TGCAGTGCTAGTATTACGTCCGGGGAGCTGTTTTTT
TRBJ2-2	.	.	TRBV24-1	CATSDLTGDTGELFF	TGTGCCACCAGTGATTTGACGGGAGACACCGGGGAGCTGTTTTTT
TRBJ2-5	TRBD2	.	TRBV7-2	CASSFLAGRQETQYF	TGTGCCAGCAGCTTTCTAGCGGGACGCCAAGAGACCCAGTACTTC
TRBJ2-5	TRBD1	few	TRBV10-3	CAISGRQGRESETQYF	TGTGCCATCAGTGGGAGACAGGGGCGCGAATCTGAGACCCAGTACTTC
TRBJ2-1	TRBD1	few	TRBV6-1	CASRGPGQGANEQFF	TGTGCCAGCAGGGGCCCGGGACAGGGGGCCAATGAGCAGTTCTTC
TRBJ2-7	.	few	TRBV4-1	CASRPGGASPRYEQYF	TGCGCCAGCAGACCTGGGGGGGCTAGTCCCCGATACGAGCAGTACTTC
TRBJ2-2	.	.	TRBV27	CASSAQANYNTGELFF	TGTGCCAGCAGTGCCCAGGCAAACTATAACACCGGGGAGCTGTTTTTT
TRBJ1-2	.	.	TRBV11-2	CASSLVGTPFGGYGYTF	TGTGCCAGCAGCTTAGTCGGGACTCCGTTCGGGGGCTATGGCTACACCTTC
TRBJ1-1	.	.	TRBV20-1	CSANFGDTEAFF	TGCAGTGCTAACTTTGGAGACACTGAAGCTTTCTTT
TRBJ2-1	.	.	TRBV3-1	CASSLNTGYNEQFF	TGTGCCAGCAGCCTTAATACCGGCTACAATGAGCAGTTCTTC
TRBJ2-3	TRBD2	.	TRBV11-2	CASSLGSGSGRAPTNTQYF	TGTGCCAGCAGCTTAGGATCCGGGAGCGGGAGGGCTCCCACTAATACGCAGTATTTT
TRBJ1-1	TRBD1	many	TRBV5-1	CASSFTGDTEAFF	TGCGCCAGCAGCTTCACAGGGGACACTGAAGCTTTCTTT
TRBJ2-3	.	few	TRBV28	CASSSPPPDTQYF	TGTGCCAGCAGTTCCCCGCCCCCAGATACGCAGTATTTT
TRBJ2-1	TRBD1	.	TRBV29-1	CSARRFWDRPNNEQFF	TGCAGCGCCCGACGTTTTTGGGACAGACCGAACAATGAGCAGTTCTTC
TRBJ2-5	.	.	TRBV14	CASSQEGQGQETQYF	TGTGCCAGCAGCCAAGAGGGCCAGGGGCAAGAGACCCAGTACTTC
TRBJ2-3	TRBD2	few	TRBV27	CASSSLALWGDTQYF	TGTGCCAGCAGTTCACTAGCGTTGTGGGGAGATACGCAGTATTTT
TRBJ2-6	.	few	TRBV6-5	CASSYVVGSGANVLTF	TGTGCCAGCAGTTACGTGGTGGGCTCTGGGGCCAACGTCCTGACTTTC
TRBJ2-1	TRBD2	.	TRBV11-2	CASSLIGLAGDEQFF	TGTGCCAGCAGCTTAATCGGACTAGCGGGAGATGAGCAGTTCTTC
TRBJ2-2	.	many	TRBV6-5	CASSYLANTGELFF	TGTGCCAGCAGTTACTTAGCGAACACCGGGGAGCTGTTTTTT
TRBJ2-2	TRBD1	many	TRBV29-1	CSALSRGPNTGELFF	TGCAGCGCCTTATCCAGGGGGCCTAACACCGGGGAGCTGTTTTTT
TRBJ2-7	.	few	TRBV20-1	CSARELTSYEQYF	TGCAGTGCTAGAGAACTAACCTCCTACGAGCAGTACTTC
TRBJ2-2	.	.	TRBV7-8	CASSLRAENTGELFF	TGTGCCAGCAGCTTAAGGGCGGAAAACACCGGGGAGCTGTTTTTT
TRBJ2-1	TRBD2	few	TRBV10-3	CAISGWREVPNEQFF	TGTGCCATCAGTGGGTGGCGGGAGGTCCCCAATGAGCAGTTCTTC
TRBJ2-1	.	few	TRBV4-3	CASSQDRLLYNEQFF	TGCGCCAGCAGCCAAGATAGACTACTATACAATGAGCAGTTCTTC
TRBJ2-2	.	.	TRBV4-1	CASSQDQGELFF	TGCGCCAGCAGCCAAGACCAGGGGGAGCTGTTTTTT
TRBJ2-2	.	.	TRBV7-6	CASSADVTGELFF	TGTGCCAGCAGCGCTGACGTCACCGGGGAGCTGTTTTTT
TRBJ1-1	.	.	TRBV18	CASSPSDRGPMNTEAFF	TGTGCCAGCTCACCATCTGATCGGGGCCCCATGAACACTGAAGCTTTCTTT
TRBJ2-5	TRBD1	.	TRBV7-2	CASSLVPKGARGTQYF	TGTGCCAGCAGCTTAGTCCCTAAGGGGGCTAGAGGGACCCAGTACTTC
TRBJ2-5	.	few	TRBV5-1	CASSSGTYQETQYF	TGCGCCAGCAGCTCCGGGACTTACCAAGAGACCCAGTACTTC
TRBJ1-6	.	few	TRBV14	CASSLMGPYNSPLHF	TGTGCCAGCAGCCTGATGGGGCCCTATAATTCACCCCTCCACTTT
TRBJ2-3	TRBD2	.	TRBV20-1	CSAGATSGTSTDTQYF	TGCAGTGCTGGGGCCACCAGCGGGACGAGCACAGATACGCAGTATTTT